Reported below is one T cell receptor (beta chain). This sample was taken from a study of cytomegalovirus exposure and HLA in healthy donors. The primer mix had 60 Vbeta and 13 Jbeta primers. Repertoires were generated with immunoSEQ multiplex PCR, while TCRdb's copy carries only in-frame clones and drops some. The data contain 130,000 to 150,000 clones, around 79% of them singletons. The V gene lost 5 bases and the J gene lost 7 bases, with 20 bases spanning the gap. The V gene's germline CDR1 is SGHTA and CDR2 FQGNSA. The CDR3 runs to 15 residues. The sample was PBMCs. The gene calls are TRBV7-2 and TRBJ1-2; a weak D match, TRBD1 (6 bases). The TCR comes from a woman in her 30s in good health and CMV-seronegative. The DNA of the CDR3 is TGTGCCAGCAGCACCCTAGCACAGGGTATAGGTGGCTACACCTTC. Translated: CASSTLAQGIGGYTF.